Listed below are T cell receptor beta chains from one sample, sequenced in a study of T cell responses to AZD1222 COVID-19 vaccine. Method: immunoSEQ multiplex PCR; TCRdb's copy keeps in-frame clones and lacks some. This sample has about 140,000 clones; around nine tenths occur once, and the top ten carry more than 4.5%. The sample in question was peripheral blood, obtained on day 0 of AZD1222 vaccination. The receptors here all came from an adult in good health. The CDR3 runs from the conserved cysteine through the conserved F or W. D genes are given only for firm matches. The size of a clone is reported for some rows only, either as once, few or many, or as a class for expanded clones.

CASSFGLGEYNEQFF	TGTGCCAGCAGCTTCGGACTAGGGGAGTACAATGAGCAGTTCTTC	TRBV7-9	TRBJ2-1	-	TRBD2	15
CASSVGQGAYLNSPLHF	TGTGCCAGCAGCGTGGGACAGGGGGCCTATTTGAATTCACCCCTCCACTTT	TRBV5-6	TRBJ1-6	-	TRBD1	17
CASSLRGADTF	TGTGCCAGCAGCTTACGGGGGGCTGACACCTTC	TRBV7-9	TRBJ1-2	-	-	11
CASRDETEAFF	TGTGCCAGCAGGGATGAGACTGAAGCTTTCTTT	TRBV27	TRBJ1-1	-	-	11
CASSQGQTTGELFF	TGTGCCAGCTCACAGGGACAGACGACCGGGGAGCTGTTTTTT	TRBV18	TRBJ2-2	-	TRBD1	14
CASNLNSLVGGYTF	TGTGCCAGCAATTTGAACAGTCTCGTGGGAGGCTACACCTTC	TRBV6-5	TRBJ1-2	-	-	14
CASSPPLEGMNQPQHF	TGTGCCAGCAGCCCTCCCCTGGAGGGTATGAATCAGCCCCAGCATTTT	TRBV28	TRBJ1-5	-	-	16
CSVVQLNENGYTF	TGCAGCGTTGTCCAACTCAATGAGAATGGCTACACCTTC	TRBV29-1	TRBJ1-2	-	-	13
CASSVGTDRSGAGELFF	TGTGCCAGCAGCGTAGGCACCGACCGCTCAGGGGCCGGGGAGCTGTTTTTT	TRBV9	TRBJ2-2	once	-	17
CSVAGTSGSNNEQFF	TGCAGCGTTGCTGGGACTAGCGGGAGCAACAATGAGCAGTTCTTC	TRBV29-1	TRBJ2-1	-	TRBD2	15
CASSDRGEAFF	TGTGCCAGCAGCGACAGGGGAGAAGCTTTCTTT	TRBV12-3/TRBV12-4	TRBJ1-1	-	TRBD1	11
CASTTGSSDQPQHF	TGTGCCAGCACTACAGGGTCGAGCGATCAGCCCCAGCATTTT	TRBV6-5	TRBJ1-5	-	-	14
CASSPFSSTDTQYF	TGTGCCAGCTCACCGTTCTCTAGCACAGATACGCAGTATTTT	TRBV18	TRBJ2-3	-	-	14
CASSLARGTDEQYF	TGTGCCAGCAGCTTAGCGAGGGGGACCGACGAGCAGTACTTC	TRBV7-6	TRBJ2-7	-	-	14
CASRRAESSYNEQFF	TGTGCCAGTAGAAGAGCGGAAAGCTCCTACAATGAGCAGTTCTTC	TRBV19	TRBJ2-1	once	-	15
CASRVSSGYTF	TGTGCCAGCAGAGTTTCGAGCGGCTACACCTTC	TRBV2	TRBJ1-2	-	-	11
CSASRGTGWGNQPQHF	TGCAGTGCTAGTCGGGGCACAGGGTGGGGCAATCAGCCCCAGCATTTT	TRBV20-1	TRBJ1-5	once	-	16
CASSLAPRTGEAFF	TGTGCCAGCAGCTTAGCGCCTCGGACAGGAGAAGCTTTCTTT	TRBV7-2	TRBJ1-1	-	TRBD1	14
CASSSPMRVQETQYF	TGTGCCAGCAGCTCCCCCATGCGGGTCCAAGAGACCCAGTACTTC	TRBV5-6	TRBJ2-5	-	-	15
CASSFLAGNTDTQYF	TGTGCCAGCAGCTTCCTAGCGGGGAACACAGATACGCAGTATTTT	TRBV14	TRBJ2-3	-	TRBD2	15
CASSALGYEQYF	TGTGCCAGCTCCGCACTAGGCTACGAGCAGTACTTC	TRBV18	TRBJ2-7	-	-	12
CASSRGQANTEAFF	TGTGCCAGCAGTCGGGGGCAGGCGAACACTGAAGCTTTCTTT	TRBV11-2	TRBJ1-1	once	-	14
CASSISVATEAFF	TGTGCCAGTAGTATTTCGGTGGCCACTGAAGCTTTCTTT	TRBV19	TRBJ1-1	-	-	13
CASSLDRRANEQFF	TGTGCCAGCAGTTTAGACAGGAGGGCCAATGAGCAGTTCTTC	TRBV28	TRBJ2-1	-	-	14
CASSRTGQDYSNQPQHF	TGCGCCAGCAGCCGAACGGGACAGGACTATAGCAATCAGCCCCAGCATTTT	TRBV4-1	TRBJ1-5	-	TRBD1	17
CASSPRDSSYNEQFF	TGTGCCAGCTCACCTCGGGACTCCTCCTACAATGAGCAGTTCTTC	TRBV18	TRBJ2-1	-	-	15
CASSLSGYEQYF	TGTGCCAGCAGTTTATCGGGATACGAGCAGTACTTC	TRBV27	TRBJ2-7	-	-	12
CASSLTSGNYEQYF	TGTGCCAGTAGCCTGACTAGCGGGAACTACGAGCAGTACTTC	TRBV19	TRBJ2-7	-	TRBD2	14
CASSPTGGEPYGYTF	TGTGCCAGCAGCCCAACAGGGGGAGAGCCCTATGGCTACACCTTC	TRBV7-2	TRBJ1-2	-	TRBD1	15
CASSMGGTIYEQYF	TGTGCCAGTAGTATGGGGGGAACGATCTACGAGCAGTACTTC	TRBV19	TRBJ2-7	-	-	14
CASNDRGRNTEAFF	TGTGCCAGTAATGACAGGGGGCGTAACACTGAAGCTTTCTTT	TRBV19	TRBJ1-1	-	TRBD1	14
CASSMGSGSNPETQYF	TGTGCCAGTAGTATGGGAAGCGGGAGTAACCCGGAGACCCAGTACTTC	TRBV19	TRBJ2-5	-	TRBD2	16
CASSDPKPLHF	TGTGCCAGCAGTGATCCTAAACCCCTCCACTTT	TRBV2	TRBJ1-6	-	-	11